A single sample gave rise to the 18 T cell receptor beta chains below, sequenced in a study of blood T cell repertoires in COVID-19. Using immunoSEQ multiplex PCR, the repertoire was profiled, and TCRdb retains in-frame clones only, with some absent. The profile covers almost 20,000 clones, with 85% appearing a single time and roughly 31% taken by the ten largest. What was sequenced was peripheral blood. These receptors originate from a human donor with active COVID-19. The donor label of this sample is uncertain.

The chain has TRBV23-1 and TRBJ1-3; D perhaps matches TRBD1 (5 bases). TRBV23-1 is recorded as an ORF, its role being uncertain. The CDR3 spans 15 residues. The V end lost 0 bases, the J end lost 2 bases, and 8 bases lay between the germline ends. In DNA, the CDR3 is TGCGCCAGCAGTCAATCGGAGGGGACTGGAAACACCATATATTTT. It specifies CASSQSEGTGNTIYF.

CDR3 protein: CASSLTSVRQFF. The CDR3 DNA is TGTGCCAGCAGCCTCACTAGCGTACGGCAGTTCTTC. V and J are TRBV11-2 and TRBJ2-1; TRBD2 agrees at 7 bases. Unmatched junction bases numbered 7, after V lost 5 bases and J lost 12 bases. This CDR3 comprises 12 residues. The germline V gene has CDR1 SGHAT and CDR2 FQNNGV. Full variable domain (outside the CDR3, taken from reference TRBV11-2 and TRBJ2-1): EAGVAQSPRYKIIEKRQSVAFWCNPISGHATLYWYQQILGQGPKLLIQFQNNGVVDDSQLPKDRFSAERLKGVDSTLKIQPAKLEDSAVYLCASSLTSVRQFFGPGTRLTVL.

The V call is TRBV27, the J call TRBJ2-1; TRBD2 aligns across 10 bases. Germline V gene data show CDR1 as MNHEY and CDR2 as SMNVEV (reference sequence). The length of the CDR3 is 15 residues. Losses at the gene ends were 7 bases for V and 2 bases for J; bases not matched to a gene: 5. The CDR3 protein is CASTRGTSAYNEQFF. The CDR3 DNA follows: TGTGCCAGCACCCGAGGGACTAGCGCCTACAATGAGCAGTTCTTC.

The rearrangement uses TRBV12-3 or TRBV12-4 and TRBJ1-4; possibly TRBD1 for D (6 bases). This CDR3 has 13 residues. V was shortened by 5 bases and J by 6 bases, with 10 bases between the two germline ends. The CDR3 DNA reads as TGTGCCAGCAGTCGACAGGAAGATGAAAAACTGTTTTTT. Translated: CASSRQEDEKLFF.

The chain joins TRBV27 to TRBJ2-7, with TRBD2 as a possible D gene (7 bases). This CDR3 has 13 amino acids. Trimming removed 5 bases at V and 4 bases at J, with 12 bases between. Germline loops: CDR1 MNHEY, CDR2 SMNVEV (reference sequence). The CDR3 reads CASSRGGKYEQYF. For the CDR3, the DNA is TGTGCCAGCAGTAGGGGGGGCAAGTACGAGCAGTACTTC.

CDR3: CASSQGGGGNTGELFF. CDR3 nucleotide sequence: TGTGCCAGCAGCCAAGGGGGCGGGGGGAACACCGGGGAGCTGTTTTTT. This chain uses TRBV3-1 (or the pseudogene TRBV3-2) with TRBJ2-2; 7 bases match TRBD2. CDR3 length equals 16 residues. CDR1 LGHDT and CDR2 YNNKEL come from the germline V gene (reference sequence). After removal of 1 base from V and 1 base from J, the junction contained 3 bases not matched to a gene.

In its sample, this clone was seen once. The chain employs TRBV27 and TRBJ2-1, with 7 bases aligning to TRBD2. Germline V gene lookup returns CDR1 MNHEY and CDR2 SMNVEV (reference sequence). The CDR3 spans 17 residues. Losses at the gene ends were 5 bases for V and 6 bases for J; bases not matched to a gene: 16. CDR3 protein: CASSPFGTREAINEQFF. Here the CDR3 DNA reads TGTGCCAGCAGTCCTTTCGGGACTCGGGAGGCCATCAATGAGCAGTTCTTC.

The chain has TRBV3-1 (or the pseudogene TRBV3-2) and TRBJ2-2; D is perhaps TRBD2 (6 bases). Deletions cut 0 bases from V and 13 bases from J, with 27 bases between. Germline V gene sequence: CDR1 LGHDT, CDR2 YNNKEL (reference sequence). The CDR3 is 18 amino acids. CDR3 amino acids: CASSQDLTAHTNTGRLFF. The CDR3, as DNA: TGTGCCAGCAGCCAAGATTTGACAGCCCATACGAACACCGGGAGGCTGTTTTTT.

V is TRBV5-1 and J is TRBJ2-5; the D gene is possibly TRBD2 (6 bases). Germline V gene data show CDR1 as SGHRS and CDR2 as YFSETQ. CDR3 length: 12 residues. Trimming took 5 bases from V and 4 from J, leaving 9 bases between them. The CDR3 region is CASRGGGETQYF. CDR3 nucleotides: TGCGCCAGCAGGGGAGGAGGAGAGACCCAGTACTTC.

This CDR3 is CASSLAGLAGGGEQYF. The CDR3 DNA reads as TGTGCCAGCAGCTTAGCGGGACTAGCGGGAGGGGGAGAGCAGTACTTC. V gene TRBV7-2 combines with J gene TRBJ2-7; 16 bases map to TRBD2. V was pared by 0 bases and J by 7 bases, with 3 bases of the junction left unmatched. In germline, CDR1 is SGHTA, CDR2 FQGNSA. This CDR3 comprises 16 residues.

This chain's CDR3 is CASSIQDRVNEQFF. The CDR3, as DNA: TGTGCCAGTAGTATCCAGGACAGGGTAAATGAGCAGTTCTTC. The chain uses TRBV19 and TRBJ2-1; TRBD1 matches 8 bases. The V and J ends lost 3 bases and 7 bases, in that order; junction bases with no gene match: 5. This CDR3 spans 14 amino acids. Germline V lookup: CDR1 LNHDA, CDR2 SQIVND (reference sequence).

The chain recombines TRBV6-5 with TRBJ1-6; maybe TRBD1 (5 bases). The CDR3 is 15 residues long. Trimming took 2 bases from V and 8 from J, leaving 13 bases between them. Germline V gene lookup returns CDR1 MNHEY and CDR2 SVGAGI. The CDR3 loop reads CASSYDWGVDSPLHF. The CDR3, as DNA: TGTGCCAGCAGTTACGACTGGGGGGTAGATTCACCCCTCCACTTT.

This clone was seen more than once but under ten times. The chain uses TRBV7-9 and TRBJ1-3, with D possibly being TRBD1 (6 bases). V was pared by 1 base and J by 0 bases, with 10 bases between. CDR1 SEHNR and CDR2 FQNEAQ come from the germline V gene (reference sequence). The CDR3 spans 16 residues. The CDR3 DNA sequence: TGTGCCAGCAGCTTAGGTACAGGGCTCTCTGGAAACACCATATATTTT. This codes for CASSLGTGLSGNTIYF.

The rearrangement uses TRBV6-5 and TRBJ1-2, with TRBD1 matching over 12 bases. Germline V lookup: CDR1 MNHEY, CDR2 SVGAGI. V lost 2 bases, J lost 8 bases, and 3 bases stayed unmatched. The CDR3 consists of 14 residues. Written as DNA, the CDR3 is TGTGCCAGCAGTTACGAAGGGACAGGGGGCGGCTACACCTTC. Protein sequence: CASSYEGTGGGYTF.

The chain employs TRBV19 and TRBJ2-1; no reliable D call. CDR1 is LNHDA, CDR2 SQIVND, per germline (reference sequence). The CDR3 runs 17 residues. V was clipped by 3 bases and J by 8 bases, with 23 bases between them. In DNA, the CDR3 is TGTGCCAGTAGTATGGGCCGTAGGCTTCGAGCTTCCCATGAGCAGTTCTTC. This translates into CASSMGRRLRASHEQFF.

This chain links TRBV9 with TRBJ2-7, with 8 nucleotides matching TRBD2. There are 14 residues in the CDR3. Per the germline V gene, CDR1 is SGDLS and CDR2 is YYNGEE. J lost 8 bases, V lost 4 bases, and 11 bases had no gene match. CDR3 bases: TGTGCCAGCAGCCAGGGACTAGACCCTATGCAGCAGTACTTC. Translating it yields CASSQGLDPMQQYF. Complete variable domain (other parts from reference TRBV9 and TRBJ2-7): DSGVTQTPKHLITATGQRVTLRCSPRSGDLSVYWYQQSLDQGLQFLIQYYNGEERAKGNILERFSAQQFPDLHSELNLSSLELGDSALYFCASSQGLDPMQQYFGPGTRLTVT.

The CDR3 nucleotides are TGCGCCAGCAGTAAGGGAGACTCCCAAGAGACCCAGTACTTC. Amino acid sequence: CASSKGDSQETQYF. The rearrangement links TRBV5-1 to TRBJ2-5, with D perhaps TRBD2 (5 bases). The germline V gene encodes CDR1 SGHRS and CDR2 YFSETQ. This CDR3 comprises 14 residues. The ends were cut back, 5 bases at V and 1 base at J, with 12 bases in the middle. Supplemented by reference TRBV5-1 and TRBJ2-5, the full variable domain reads KAGVTQTPRYLIKTRGQQVTLSCSPISGHRSVSWYQQTPGQGLQFLFEYFSETQRNKGNFPGRFSGRQFSNSRSEMNVSTLELGDSALYLCASSKGDSQETQYFGPGTRLLVL.

The V and J genes are TRBV20-1 and TRBJ1-2, with TRBD1 as a possible D gene (6 bases). V was shortened by 3 bases and J by 6 bases, with 17 bases between the two germline ends. CDR3 length equals 14 residues. Germline V lookup: CDR1 DFQATT, CDR2 SNEGSKA (reference sequence). The CDR3 bases are TGCAGTGCTAGTAACAGGGAATTTGGCGATGGCTACACCTTC. Translating it yields CSASNREFGDGYTF.